This paragraph reports one T cell receptor (beta chain). The antigen it binds to is not known. No base qualities exist here, and no much larger clone lies one base off it. The protocol used for the library was the immunoSEQ multiplex PCR assay. A mixture of 60 forward primers for TCR Vbeta segments and 13 reverse primers for TCR Jbeta segments was used in the multiplex PCR. Amplification of the CDR3 region of rearranged TCR beta genes was performed with a multiplex PCR assay on genomic DNA. The Illumina HiSeq System was used to sequence the amplified TCR beta libraries as 87-base-pair reads. Processing in the source paper ran as follows. In a later analysis, tens of millions of unique TCR beta chains were counted across the approximately 620 repertoires, and roughly 10 million of these chains were shared by at least two donors. Raw reads were error-corrected and collapsed into unique sequences with a nearest-neighbor algorithm that merged closely related sequences to remove PCR and sequencing errors. Alignment of CDR3 sequences to IMGT reference sequences was used to assign V, D and J gene segments. For a sequence to be retained, a match of at least six nucleotides was required to both a V gene segment and a J gene segment. Rearrangements were called productive when the CDR3 lacked stop codons and stayed in frame with V and J; all others were non-productive. Following IMGT convention, CDR3 was defined as the stretch from the second conserved V-encoded cysteine up to the conserved J-encoded phenylalanine. The earlier analysis of 450 to 750 of the donors excluded any sequence lacking an unambiguous match to a single V gene segment. In an earlier analysis of 587 of the donors, V segments were called functional above 56.7% productive rearrangements and were called segregating when the between-donor standard deviation exceeded 5%. A statistical classification framework was built to diagnose cytomegalovirus status from the catalog of TCR beta chain sequences. A later analysis assigned V and J genes by comparing TCR nucleotide sequences with IMGT/GENE-DB human TR gene sequences. In a later analysis, CDR3 sequences and most-parsimonious VDJ recombination scenarios were assigned using the TCRdist pipeline. In a later analysis, each TCR beta chain was defined by its CDR3 amino acid sequence together with its V-gene family, and reads lacking a unique V-gene family were excluded. To address suspected cross-contamination and a sequencing artifact, a later analysis removed a few hundred highly shared, low-generation-probability nucleotide sequences. A later analysis calculated a clonal expansion index for each public chain from normalized within-repertoire ranks of inferred template counts. In a later analysis, generation probabilities were computed with a VDJ recombination model fitted to out-of-frame rearrangements, and the resulting probabilities were checked against IGoR. In a later analysis, hypergeometric tests were used to score TCR-TCR, TCR-HLA and TCR-CMV co-occurrence, with a repertoire-size bias correction applied to TCR pairs. To estimate false discovery rates, a later analysis permuted the HLA or CMV assignments 20 times. In a later analysis, co-occurring TCRs were grouped using DBSCAN, with TCRdist sequence similarity added in when clustering inside HLA-allele-positive subsets. For co-occurrence clustering, repertoires with fewer than 30,000 or more than 120,000 public chains were excluded, along with roughly 5 repertoires with anomalous nucleotide sharing. Imported from immuneACCESS, the table was reduced by TCRdb to in-frame sequences with V and J called. These copies leave out some clones; in studies compared against another copy, an unresolved V gene accounts for under half, and the cause of the remainder is not known. The V and J calls and clone size are taken from that table; D and trimming were inferred from the DNA. This sample is represented by 85,000 to 90,000 clones; about 87% of them were singletons. The ten largest make up roughly 2.2% of the sample.

The cohort was made up of approximately 700 healthy bone marrow donors. At the time of sampling, all cohort members were nominally healthy, though unrecorded immune exposures were likely present. The donor tested CMV seronegative and was one of the 352 seronegative cohort members. A peripheral blood sample was collected from each donor, and TCR beta sequencing was performed on peripheral blood mononuclear cells. The Qiagen DNeasy Blood Extraction Kit was used to extract genomic DNA from the blood cell samples. The source of the sample is a study of cytomegalovirus exposure and HLA in healthy donors (TCRdb year 2017). Broadly, across the study: An earlier analysis of under 600 of the donors reported about 250 Gb of sequence data and 100 million to 130 million unique TCR beta sequences from 190 million or so T cells. Donor age, sex, ethnicity and CMV serostatus were collected together with the repertoire data. A handful of DR-DQ haplotypes were handled as single units for association and clustering because linkage in the cohort was strong. Among a few hundred genotyped donors of the cohort, an average of about 240,000 unique TCR beta nucleotide sequences were sequenced per donor, roughly 20% of them non-productive. The aim of the study was to test whether cataloging public T cell receptors could identify signatures of past pathogen exposure. Every repertoire in the discovery cohort had been generated on one and the same sequencing platform. The study combined high-throughput TCR immunosequencing, statistical association of individual TCRs with disease status, and machine learning to predict cytomegalovirus infection status. Roughly 300 gigabases of sequencing data and around 90 million unique TCR sequences made up an early release that covered over 550 HLA-typed donors. To study patterns of TCR occurrence, a later analysis re-analyzed previously published TCR beta repertoires from 600 to 750 donors and added high-resolution HLA genotyping. HLA typing covered class I and class II loci at four-digit resolution. The genetic ancestry cluster associated with self-reported Caucasian donors included about 84% of the roughly 400 genotyped donors. Using immunosequencing, the study profiled T cell repertoires from fewer than 700 subjects and related those repertoires to cytomegalovirus serostatus. In addition to the first cohort of 650 to 750 subjects, a separate validation cohort of around 110 different subjects was used. Typing coverage differed by locus: A, B, C, DRB1 and DQB1 were typed in about 629-630 donors, DQA1 in about 500, DPA1 in around 610, and DPB1 in 400 to 490. A later genetic analysis took genome-wide SNP genotypes for about three fifths of the 666 donors and used that subset as a discovery cohort. Rather than drawing on any new phenotypic data, the later analysis identified candidate immune exposures from TCR beta sequences and the way those sequences occurred across donors. An earlier analysis of 587 of the donors used high-throughput TCR beta sequencing to judge whether each TCR beta V gene segment behaved as functional or pseudogenic. What the study reported, not specific to this receptor: A later analysis found that HLA-associated TCR beta chains were more clonally expanded and had lower generation probabilities than equally common non-associated chains. According to a later analysis, parvovirus B19, influenza, CMV and Epstein-Barr virus appeared linked to several top co-occurrence clusters. A few of the identified cytomegalovirus-associated TCR beta chains were confirmed in vitro to be specific for cytomegalovirus antigens. In a later analysis, the rate of TCR association differed among HLA loci, with DRB1 alleles having the most associated TCRs and HLA-C alleles having the fewest. Because some donors lacked HLA typing at each locus, the association tests relied only on the typed subset. The 87-base-pair reads could not distinguish some IMGT-functional V segments, including TRBV6-2 and TRBV6-3, so those segments were excluded. CMV serostatus was the only immune exposure information available for the cohort. In the study, 150 to 200 TCR beta chains were listed as associated with cytomegalovirus. A later analysis found that most CMV-associated TCR beta chains appeared HLA-restricted, with HLA associations seemingly driven largely by CMV exposure. Presence/absence analyses assumed roughly uniform sequencing depth across donors, an assumption that may not hold. Linkage disequilibrium might explain the correlated functional status among segregating V segments, but an unknown experimental factor could not be ruled out. According to the authors, the approach could potentially be generalized to other disease states and immunological phenotypes. Strong co-occurrence of HLA alleles, especially DR and DQ, made assigning TCR associations to individual alleles difficult. This cohort had only TCR beta chains sequenced, and the lack of alpha or paired-chain data limited which features could be detected. Most TCR sequences were seen in very few donors, while some public TCRs were found in many individuals. A later genetic analysis reported fewer N-insertions in productive TCRs among donors in an Asian-associated ancestry cluster than the roughly 700-donor mean. In both the original and validation cohorts, the classifier was reported to diagnose cytomegalovirus status with high specificity and sensitivity. A further reported finding was that TCR beta sequences accurately predicted the HLA-A and HLA-B alleles for most subjects in the first cohort. Specific HLA alleles were associated with 18,000 or so TCR beta sequences at a false discovery rate of 0.05 in a later analysis. Roughly 15 rarely observed V segments, including chromosome 9 orphons, were excluded from the earlier analysis of almost 600 of the donors because counts were too low. In an earlier analysis of 587 of the donors, most TCR beta V segments appeared in productive rearrangements about 90% or about 30% of the time, broadly matching IMGT annotations. V-gene and J-gene trimming of TCR beta chains was associated with a missense DCLRE1C variant in a later genetic analysis, and the association was replicated in an independent cohort. A cluster of highly shared sequence variants was judged likely to be a technical artifact of the sequencing pipeline.

V is trimmed back by 6 bases and J by 6 bases, and the junction contains 6 bases that no gene match accounts for. The CDR3 runs 14 residues from the cysteine to the phenylalanine. Left in the record is the CDR3 DNA by itself, 42 bases read in frame from the first base. The germline V gene encodes CDR1 LNHDA and CDR2 SQIVND (reference sequence). The sequenced material came from PBMCs. The TCR originated in a man aged 18 to 35 in good health and CMV-seronegative. The receptor chain draws on TRBV19 and TRBJ2-7; 12 central bases correspond to TRBD1. The CDR3 in this case is CASSPGQGAGEQYF. In nucleotides, the sequence is TGTGCCAGTAGCCCGGGACAGGGGGCGGGCGAGCAGTACTTC.